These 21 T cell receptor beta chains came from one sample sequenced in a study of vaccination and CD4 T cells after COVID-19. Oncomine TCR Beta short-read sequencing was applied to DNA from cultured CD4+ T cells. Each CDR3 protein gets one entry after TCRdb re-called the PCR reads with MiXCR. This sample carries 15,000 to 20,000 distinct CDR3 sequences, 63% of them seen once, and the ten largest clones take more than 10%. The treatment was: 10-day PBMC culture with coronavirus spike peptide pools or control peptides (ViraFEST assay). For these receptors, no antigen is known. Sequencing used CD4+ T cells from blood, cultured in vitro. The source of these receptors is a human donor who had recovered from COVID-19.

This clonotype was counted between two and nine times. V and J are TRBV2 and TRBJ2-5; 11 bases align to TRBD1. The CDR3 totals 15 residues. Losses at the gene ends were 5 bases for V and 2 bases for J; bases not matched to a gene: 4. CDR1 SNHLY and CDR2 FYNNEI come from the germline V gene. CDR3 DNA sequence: TGTGCCAGCAGTAAGGGACAGGGGGATCAAGAGACCCAGTACTTC. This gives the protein CASSKGQGDQETQYF.

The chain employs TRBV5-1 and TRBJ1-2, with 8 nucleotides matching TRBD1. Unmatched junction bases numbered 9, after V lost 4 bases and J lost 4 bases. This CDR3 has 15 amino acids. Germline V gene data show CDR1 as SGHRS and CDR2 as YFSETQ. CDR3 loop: CASSIGQGAGYGYTF. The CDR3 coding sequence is TGCGCCAGCAGCATCGGACAGGGCGCCGGCTATGGCTACACCTTC.

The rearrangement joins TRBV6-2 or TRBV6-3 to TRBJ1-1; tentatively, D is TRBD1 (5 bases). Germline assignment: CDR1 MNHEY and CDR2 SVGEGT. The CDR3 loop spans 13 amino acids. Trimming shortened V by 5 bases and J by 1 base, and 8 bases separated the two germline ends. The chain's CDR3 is CASSRRGNTEAFF. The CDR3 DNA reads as TGTGCCAGCAGTCGGAGGGGGAACACTGAAGCTTTCTTT.

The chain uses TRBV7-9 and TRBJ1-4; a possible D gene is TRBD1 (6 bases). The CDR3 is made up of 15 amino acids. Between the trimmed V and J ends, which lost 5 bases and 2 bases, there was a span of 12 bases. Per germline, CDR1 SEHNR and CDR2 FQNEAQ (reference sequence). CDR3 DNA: TGTGCCAGCAGCCAACAGGGCGGGACTAATGAAAAACTGTTTTTT. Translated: CASSQQGGTNEKLFF. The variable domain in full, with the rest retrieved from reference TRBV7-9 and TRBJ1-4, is DTGVSQNPRHKITKRGQNVTFRCDPISEHNRLYWYRQTLGQGPEFLTYFQNEAQLEKSRLLSDRFSAERPKGSFSTLEIQRTEQGDSAMYLCASSQQGGTNEKLFFGSGTQLSVL.

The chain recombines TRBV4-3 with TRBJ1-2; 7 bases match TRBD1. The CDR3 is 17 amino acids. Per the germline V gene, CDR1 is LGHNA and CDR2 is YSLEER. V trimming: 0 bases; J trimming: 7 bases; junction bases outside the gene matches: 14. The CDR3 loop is CASSQDKGAGGRVGYTF. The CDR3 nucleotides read TGCGCCAGCAGCCAAGATAAGGGGGCCGGGGGCCGGGTTGGCTACACCTTC.

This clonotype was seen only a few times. As DNA, the CDR3 is TGTGCCAGCAGCTCCTGTGCAGGGGGCTTCGCGTTACAGCCCCAGCATTTT. Amino acids: CASSSCAGGFALQPQHF. The chain combines TRBV12-1 with TRBJ1-5; the table's D call TRBD1 went unverified against the DNA. TRBV12-1 is tagged as a pseudogene. This CDR3 spans 17 amino acids.

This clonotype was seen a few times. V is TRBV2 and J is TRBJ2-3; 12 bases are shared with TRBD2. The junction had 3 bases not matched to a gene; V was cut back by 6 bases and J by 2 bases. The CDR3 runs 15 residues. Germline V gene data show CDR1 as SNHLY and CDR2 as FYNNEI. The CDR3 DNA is TGTGCCAGCAGCCGGACTAGCGGGAACACAGATACGCAGTATTTT. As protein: CASSRTSGNTDTQYF.

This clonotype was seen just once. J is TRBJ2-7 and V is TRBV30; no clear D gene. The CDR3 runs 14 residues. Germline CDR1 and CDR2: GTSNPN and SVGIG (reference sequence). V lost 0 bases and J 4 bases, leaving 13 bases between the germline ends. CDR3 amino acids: CAWSVETVGYEQYF. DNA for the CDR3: TGTGCCTGGAGTGTCGAGACCGTTGGGTACGAGCAGTACTTC.

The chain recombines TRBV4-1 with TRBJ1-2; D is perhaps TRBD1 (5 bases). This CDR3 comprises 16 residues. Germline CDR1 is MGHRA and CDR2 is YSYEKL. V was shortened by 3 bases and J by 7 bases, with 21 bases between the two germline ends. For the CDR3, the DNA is TGCGCCAGCAGCCACCGAGGAGGCGGAGGGGCCGGTGGCTACACCTTC. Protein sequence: CASSHRGGGGAGGYTF.

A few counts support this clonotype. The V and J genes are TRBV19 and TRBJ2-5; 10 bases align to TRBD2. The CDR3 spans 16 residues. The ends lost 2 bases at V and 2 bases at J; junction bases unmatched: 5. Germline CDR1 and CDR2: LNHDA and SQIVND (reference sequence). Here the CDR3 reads CASSIRASGGQETQYF. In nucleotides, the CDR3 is TGTGCCAGTAGTATACGGGCTAGCGGGGGACAAGAGACCCAGTACTTC.

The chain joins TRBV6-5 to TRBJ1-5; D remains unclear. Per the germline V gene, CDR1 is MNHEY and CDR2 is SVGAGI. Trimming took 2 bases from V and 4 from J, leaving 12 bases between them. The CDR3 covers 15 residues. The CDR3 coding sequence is TGTGCCAGCAGTTACAGCGGCAGTTCAAATCAGCCCCAGCATTTT. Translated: CASSYSGSSNQPQHF.

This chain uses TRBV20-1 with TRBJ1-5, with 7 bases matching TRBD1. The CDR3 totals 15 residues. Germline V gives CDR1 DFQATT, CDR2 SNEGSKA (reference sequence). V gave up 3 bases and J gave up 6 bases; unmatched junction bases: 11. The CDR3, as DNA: TGCAGTGCTAGCCCCAACAGACAGGGTAGTCAGCCCCAGCATTTT. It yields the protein CSASPNRQGSQPQHF.

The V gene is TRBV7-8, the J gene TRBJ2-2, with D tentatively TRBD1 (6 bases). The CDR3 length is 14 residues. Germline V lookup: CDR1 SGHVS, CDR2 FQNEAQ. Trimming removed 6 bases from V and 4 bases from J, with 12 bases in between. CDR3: CASRMQGSTGELFF. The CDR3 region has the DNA TGTGCCAGCAGGATGCAGGGGAGCACCGGGGAGCTGTTTTTT. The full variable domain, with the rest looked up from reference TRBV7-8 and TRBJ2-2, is GAGVSQSPRYKVAKRGQDVALRCDPISGHVSLFWYQQALGQGPEFLTYFQNEAQLDKSGLPSDRFFAERPEGSVSTLKIQRTQQEDSAVYLCASRMQGSTGELFFGEGSRLTVL.

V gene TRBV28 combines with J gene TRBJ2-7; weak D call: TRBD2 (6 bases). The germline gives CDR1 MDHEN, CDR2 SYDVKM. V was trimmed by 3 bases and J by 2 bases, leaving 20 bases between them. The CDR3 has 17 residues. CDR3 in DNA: TGTGCCAGCAGTTTGGACGACATTGGGGACTTAACCTACGAGCAGTACTTC. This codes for CASSLDDIGDLTYEQYF.

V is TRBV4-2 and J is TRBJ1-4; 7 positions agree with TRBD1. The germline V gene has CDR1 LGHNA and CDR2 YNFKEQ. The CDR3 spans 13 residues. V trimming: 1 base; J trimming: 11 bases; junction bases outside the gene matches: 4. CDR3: CASSQAFRGKLFF. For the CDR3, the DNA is TGTGCCAGCAGCCAAGCCTTCAGGGGGAAACTGTTTTTT.

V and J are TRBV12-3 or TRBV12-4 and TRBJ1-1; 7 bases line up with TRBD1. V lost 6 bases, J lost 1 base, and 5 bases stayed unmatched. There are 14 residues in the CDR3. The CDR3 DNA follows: TGTGCCAGCAGCCATGGGACAGCGAACACTGAAGCTTTCTTT. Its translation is CASSHGTANTEAFF.

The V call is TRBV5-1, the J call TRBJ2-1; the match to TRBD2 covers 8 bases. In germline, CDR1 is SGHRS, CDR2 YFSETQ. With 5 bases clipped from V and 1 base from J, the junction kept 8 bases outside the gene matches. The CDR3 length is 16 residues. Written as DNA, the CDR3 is TGCGCCAGCAGGGCACGGGGCGGGAGGTCCTACAATGAGCAGTTCTTC. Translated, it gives CASRARGGRSYNEQFF.

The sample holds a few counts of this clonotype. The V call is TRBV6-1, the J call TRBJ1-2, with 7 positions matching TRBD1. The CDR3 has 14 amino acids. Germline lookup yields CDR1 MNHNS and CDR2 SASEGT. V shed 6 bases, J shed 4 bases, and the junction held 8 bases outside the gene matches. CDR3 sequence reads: CASRATDRAYGYTF. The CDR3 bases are TGTGCCAGCAGGGCCACCGACAGGGCCTATGGCTACACCTTC.

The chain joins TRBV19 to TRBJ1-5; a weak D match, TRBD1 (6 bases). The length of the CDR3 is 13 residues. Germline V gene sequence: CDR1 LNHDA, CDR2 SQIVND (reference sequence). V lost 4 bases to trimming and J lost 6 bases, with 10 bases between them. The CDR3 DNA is TGTGCCAGTAGTAAACAGGGTGGTCAGCCCCAGCATTTT. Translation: CASSKQGGQPQHF.

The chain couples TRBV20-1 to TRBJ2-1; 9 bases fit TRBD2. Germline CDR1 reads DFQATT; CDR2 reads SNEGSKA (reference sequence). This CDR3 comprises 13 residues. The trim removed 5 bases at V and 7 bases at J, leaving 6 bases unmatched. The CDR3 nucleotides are TGCAGTGCTTATAGCGGGAGTGTAAATGAGCAGTTCTTC. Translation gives CSAYSGSVNEQFF.

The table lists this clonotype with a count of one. This CDR3 reads CASRGGRGSYNEQFF. CDR3 bases: TGTGCCAGCAGAGGCGGGAGGGGCTCCTACAATGAGCAGTTCTTC. The chain has TRBV2 and TRBJ2-1; 9 bases fit TRBD2. CDR1 SNHLY and CDR2 FYNNEI come from the germline V gene. There are 15 residues in the CDR3. J was trimmed by 0 bases and V by 6 bases; bases with no gene match: 3.